This T cell receptor beta chain was identified in a study of T cells in Graves' hyperthyroidism and ophthalmopathy. Clinical symptoms, serum thyroxine and TRAb, thyroid ultrasound and orbital computed tomography were used for the diagnoses. Blood was sampled at initial diagnosis of hyperthyroidism, prior to onset of any ophthalmopathy symptoms. This clonotype was observed at least ten times. V was cut by 2 bases and J by 2 bases, with 13 bases left in between. This CDR3 is built from 15 residues. The germline V gene encodes CDR1 MDHEN and CDR2 SYDVKM. TCR beta CDR3 sequences were amplified from RNA transcripts. First-round RT-PCR of the TCR CDR3 relied on the HTBI primer set. TCRdb reprocessed the multiplex PCR reads with MiXCR, giving one entry per CDR3 protein. The sample yields 650,000 to 850,000 distinct CDR3 sequences, 18% seen once.

The source of this sequence is a woman in her forties or fifties with Graves' hyperthyroidism that later progressed to Graves' ophthalmopathy. Source material: blood. V usage is TRBV28 and J usage is TRBJ2-7; either TRBD1 or TRBD2 may supply D (6 bases each). CDR3 amino acids: CASSLGGGFAYEQYF. In nucleotides, the CDR3 is TGTGCCAGCAGTTTAGGAGGGGGGTTCGCCTACGAGCAGTACTTC.